This T cell receptor (beta chain) was sequenced in a study of shared clonotypes between healthy human individuals. Regarding the study as a whole: Against clonotypes common to all four donors, non-shared ones had lower generation probabilities.

This CDR3 contains 13 residues. In germline, CDR1 is LNHDA, CDR2 SQIVND (reference sequence). V was pared by 9 bases and J by 10 bases, with 21 bases between. Measured with immunoSEQ multiplex PCR; TCRdb has only the in-frame clones, and not every one. The sample includes over a million clones, around 76% of them seen just once. With respect to this clone: The target antigen is unknown.

This sequence originates from a young man in good health. The sample consisted of memory CD4+ T cells sorted from blood. Subset meaning: CD45RA-negative fraction. The gene calls are TRBV19 and TRBJ2-5; D gene uncertain. The CDR3 spells CARNSCPAKIQYF. CDR3 in DNA: TGTGCCAGAAATAGTTGCCCCGCGAAGATCCAGTACTTC.